This is a list of T cell receptor beta chains from one sample in a study of cytomegalovirus exposure and HLA in healthy donors. Sequencing used immunoSEQ multiplex PCR; TCRdb keeps in-frame clones, though not all of them. The table includes around 200,000 clones, around 78% detected once. Sequencing was performed on PBMCs. Source of these receptors: a young woman in good health and CMV-seropositive. The CDR3 runs from the conserved cysteine through the conserved F or W. D genes are given only for firm matches. Size tells how often a clone was seen (once, few, many) or the class of an expanded clone, and some rows leave it out.

j_call cdr3_length v_call clone_size d_call cdr3_nt cdr3_aa
TRBJ1-2 15 TRBV6-1 many NA TGTGCCAGCAGTGAAAGGGAGGGCCTTGGACGTGGCTACACCTTC CASSEREGLGRGYTF
TRBJ2-7 15 TRBV4-1 NA TRBD1 TGCGCCAGCAGCAAAAGTGAGGGACAGACCTACGAGCAGTACTTC CASSKSEGQTYEQYF
TRBJ2-2 17 TRBV9 once TRBD2 TGTGCCAGCAGGGCTCGCAGTAGCGGGTATGACACCGGGGAGCTGTTTTTT CASRARSSGYDTGELFF
TRBJ2-1 17 TRBV4-3 NA NA TGCGCCAGCAGCCAAGATAGGGTGGGGAGGTCCTACAATGAGCAGTTCTTC CASSQDRVGRSYNEQFF
TRBJ2-3 15 TRBV9 NA NA TGTGCCAGCAGCCGAGATCCGGTTAGCACAGATACGCAGTATTTT CASSRDPVSTDTQYF
TRBJ2-1 16 TRBV6-5 NA NA TGTGCCAGCAGTTACGGGGGGACTTCTACCTACAATGAGCAGTTCTTC CASSYGGTSTYNEQFF
TRBJ2-5 15 TRBV19 NA TRBD1 TGTGCCAGTAGTATAGGTTCAGGGGGTGAAGAGACCCAGTACTTC CASSIGSGGEETQYF
TRBJ2-7 16 TRBV9 NA TRBD1 TGTGCCAGCAGCGCCAAGACAGGGTGGGGCTCCTACGAGCAGTACTTC CASSAKTGWGSYEQYF
TRBJ1-2 13 TRBV5-1 NA TRBD1 TGCGCCAGCAGCTTGGACAGGGGCTATGGCTACACCTTC CASSLDRGYGYTF
TRBJ2-3 16 TRBV7-9 NA TRBD2 TGTGCCAGCAGCTGGACTAGCGGGTCAAGAACAGATACGCAGTATTTT CASSWTSGSRTDTQYF
TRBJ2-1 16 TRBV10-3 NA NA TGTGCCATCAGTCAATTTCCGGGACAAGGCGTAGGTGAGCAGTTCTTC CAISQFPGQGVGEQFF
TRBJ1-2 13 TRBV2 NA NA TGTGCCAGCAGGCGGTACACCAACTATGGCTACACCTTC CASRRYTNYGYTF
TRBJ2-2 14 TRBV29-1 NA NA TGCAGCGTTGTCAGGGGGGCTCGCACCGGGGAGCTGTTTTTT CSVVRGARTGELFF
TRBJ2-2 17 TRBV7-9 NA NA TGTGCCAGCAGCTTAGCTGTAGCCACAATAAACACCGGGGAGCTGTTTTTT CASSLAVATINTGELFF
TRBJ2-3 15 TRBV7-2 few NA TGTGCCAGCCTCCCAGGGTCCCCATTCACAGATACGCAGTATTTT CASLPGSPFTDTQYF
TRBJ2-2 14 TRBV11-2 few NA TGTGCCAGCAGCCGAACTCGGAACACCGGGGAGCTGTTTTTT CASSRTRNTGELFF
TRBJ2-7 19 TRBV7-2 few TRBD1 TGTGCCAGCAGCTTGGTGGGGACAATAACAGGGGGCCACTCCTACGAGCAGTACTTC CASSLVGTITGGHSYEQYF
TRBJ2-5 16 TRBV6-6 NA NA TGTGCCAGCAGTTACGGAGCTCCGGACTACCGGGAGACCCAGTACTTC CASSYGAPDYRETQYF
TRBJ1-3 16 TRBV5-8 NA TRBD1 TGTGCCAGCAGCCCGACAGGGATCTCCTCTGGAAACACCATATATTTT CASSPTGISSGNTIYF
TRBJ2-7 13 TRBV25-1 few NA TGTGCCAGCAGTGCGGCCGGGACCTACGAGCAGTACTTC CASSAAGTYEQYF
TRBJ2-5 15 TRBV19 NA TRBD1 TGTGCCAGTAGCACTCTGACAGGGGGCAGAGAGACCCAGTACTTC CASSTLTGGRETQYF
TRBJ2-3 15 TRBV19 few TRBD2 TGTGCCAGTAGCGCCAGCGGGGGCCGCACAGATACGCAGTATTTT CASSASGGRTDTQYF
TRBJ2-3 15 TRBV7-8 NA TRBD2 TGTGCCAGCAGCTTAAGTCGGCGGGGGGCAACGGGGCAGTATTTT CASSLSRRGATGQYF
TRBJ2-7 15 TRBV7-2 NA NA TGTGCCAGCAGCCCCAGTGTCGAAGTTCCCTACGAGCAGTACTTC CASSPSVEVPYEQYF
TRBJ1-5 15 TRBV6-6 NA TRBD1 TGTGCCAGCACCCAGGGGGGATTCTACAATCAGCCCCAGCATTTT CASTQGGFYNQPQHF
TRBJ1-4 15 TRBV7-2 NA NA TGTGCCAGCAGCTTAGTTGCGAGAGCTAATGAAAAACTGTTTTTT CASSLVARANEKLFF
TRBJ2-3 19 TRBV29-1 once TRBD2 TGCAGCGTTGATGGGACTAGCGGGAGGGCCCACTCAAACACAGATACGCAGTATTTT CSVDGTSGRAHSNTDTQYF
TRBJ2-7 14 TRBV2 few TRBD1 TGTGCCAGCAGTGAATACCGACAGGGAGTCGAGCAGTACTTC CASSEYRQGVEQYF
TRBJ2-1 18 TRBV19 NA TRBD2 TGTGCCAGTAGTCCCCGGGGCGTTGGACTAGCGGGGGGGAATGAGCAGTTCTTC CASSPRGVGLAGGNEQFF
TRBJ1-5 18 TRBV7-2 once NA TGTGCCAGCAGCTTAGCGCCCCCACAGGGTTGGCTGAGTCAGCCCCAGCATTTT CASSLAPPQGWLSQPQHF
TRBJ1-5 16 TRBV6-5 NA TRBD1 TGTGCCAGCAGTTCCTACCGACAGGGTAGGGTTCAGCCCCAGCATTTT CASSSYRQGRVQPQHF
TRBJ1-2 14 TRBV7-2 NA TRBD1 TGTGCCAGCAGCCCAGGGACAGTTCCCCTAGGCTACACCTTC CASSPGTVPLGYTF